This T cell receptor (beta chain) was recovered during a study of shared clonotypes between healthy human individuals. Study information: Each donor's CD8 memory used one plate, CD8 naive two, each CD4 subset three.

TCRdb's table, derived via immunoSEQ multiplex PCR, lists solely in-frame clones and lacks some. The data show about 1.1 million clones, 60% to 85% seen once. On this clone itself: Its antigen is as yet unknown.

Study-level points and caveats: The study's rarefaction showed incomplete sorted-subset sequencing despite large depth.

There are 15 residues in the CDR3. Trimming took off 2 bases at V and 4 bases at J, with 15 bases between the two ends. CDR1 is GTSNPN, CDR2 SVGIG, per germline (reference sequence). Donors had no recently reported acute infections or vaccinations and were HIV-negative. Naive CD4+ cells were CD45RA-selected; the remaining cells were memory. V gene TRBV30 combines with J gene TRBJ1-3; perhaps TRBD1 as D (6 bases). The receptor was isolated from a man younger than 35 in good health. Some clones in this sample may be carry-over from other donors' samples. Source material: memory CD4+ T cells from PBMCs. Subset here: CD45RA-negative fraction. Here the CDR3 reads CAWSKGQLRGNTIYF. The CDR3 coding sequence is TGTGCCTGGAGTAAAGGACAGCTAAGGGGAAACACCATATATTTT.